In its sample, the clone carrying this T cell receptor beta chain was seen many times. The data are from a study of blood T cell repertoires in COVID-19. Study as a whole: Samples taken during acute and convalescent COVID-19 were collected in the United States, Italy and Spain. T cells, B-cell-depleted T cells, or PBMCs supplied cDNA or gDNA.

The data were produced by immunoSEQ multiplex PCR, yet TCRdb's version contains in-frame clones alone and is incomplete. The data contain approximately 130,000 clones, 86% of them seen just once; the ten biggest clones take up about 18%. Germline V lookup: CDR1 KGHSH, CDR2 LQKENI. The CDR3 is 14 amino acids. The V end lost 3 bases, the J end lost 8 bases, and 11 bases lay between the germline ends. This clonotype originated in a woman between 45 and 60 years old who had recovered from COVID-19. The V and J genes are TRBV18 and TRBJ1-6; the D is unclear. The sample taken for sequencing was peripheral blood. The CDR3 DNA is TGTGCCAGCTCACCGGCGGGCTCGGATTCACCCCTCCACTTT. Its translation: CASSPAGSDSPLHF.